The sequence of this T cell receptor (beta chain) was determined in a study of OX40 agonist ivuxolimab in advanced cancers. Findings and caveats of the study: Low normalized T-cell clonal expansion was also seen in some nonresponders.

Only in-frame clones appear in the TCRdb table, and some are missing; sequencing was by immunoSEQ multiplex PCR. The sample comprises approximately 60,000 clones, 81% of which are singletons, and 1% rests with the top ten. This clone showed up just a few times. Its antigen is unidentified. The sample has other DNA sequences that encode this CDR3 too. With 8 bases clipped from V and 10 bases from J, the junction kept 13 bases outside the gene matches. The CDR3 totals 16 residues. In germline, CDR1 is SGHVS, CDR2 FQNEAQ. The material sequenced was CD4+ or CD8+ T cells sorted from blood, taken in a trial of the OX40 agonist ivuxolimab. The gene calls are TRBV7-8 and TRBJ1-6; 11 positions match TRBD1. This TCR was recovered from an adult with an advanced solid tumor such as melanoma, head and neck, liver or kidney cancer. CDR3 in amino acids: CASGERTGGAGSPLHF. CDR3 nucleotides: TGTGCCAGCGGGGAACGGACAGGGGGCGCGGGGTCACCCCTCCACTTT.